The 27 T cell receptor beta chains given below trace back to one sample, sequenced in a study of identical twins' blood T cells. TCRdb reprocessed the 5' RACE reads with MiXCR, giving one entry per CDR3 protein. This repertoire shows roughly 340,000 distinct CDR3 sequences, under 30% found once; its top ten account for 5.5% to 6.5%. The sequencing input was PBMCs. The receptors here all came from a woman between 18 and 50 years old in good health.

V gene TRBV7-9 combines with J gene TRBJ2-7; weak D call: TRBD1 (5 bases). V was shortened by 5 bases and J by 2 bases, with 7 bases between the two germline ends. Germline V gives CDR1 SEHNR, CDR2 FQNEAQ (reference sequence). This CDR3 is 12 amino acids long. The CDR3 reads CASSVTAYEQYF. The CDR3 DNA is TGTGCCAGCAGCGTGACAGCCTACGAGCAGTACTTC.

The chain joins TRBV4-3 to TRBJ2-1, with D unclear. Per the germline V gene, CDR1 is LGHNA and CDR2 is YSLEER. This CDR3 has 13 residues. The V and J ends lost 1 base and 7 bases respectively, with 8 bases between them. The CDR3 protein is CASSQGLENEQFF. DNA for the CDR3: TGCGCCAGCAGCCAAGGTTTAGAGAATGAGCAGTTCTTC.

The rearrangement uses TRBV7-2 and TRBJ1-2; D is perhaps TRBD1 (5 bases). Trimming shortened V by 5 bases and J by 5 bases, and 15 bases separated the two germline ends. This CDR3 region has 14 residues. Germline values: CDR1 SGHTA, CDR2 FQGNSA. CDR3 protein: CASSDRRGYYGYTF. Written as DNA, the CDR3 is TGTGCCAGCAGCGACAGACGGGGCTATTATGGCTACACCTTC.

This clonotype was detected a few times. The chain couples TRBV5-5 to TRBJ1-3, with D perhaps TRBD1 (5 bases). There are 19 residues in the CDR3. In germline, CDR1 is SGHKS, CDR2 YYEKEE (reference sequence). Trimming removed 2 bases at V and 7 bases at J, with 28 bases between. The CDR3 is CASSFRKTDIPNAANTIYF. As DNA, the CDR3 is TGTGCCAGCAGCTTCCGAAAAACGGACATACCAAACGCCGCTAACACCATATATTTT.

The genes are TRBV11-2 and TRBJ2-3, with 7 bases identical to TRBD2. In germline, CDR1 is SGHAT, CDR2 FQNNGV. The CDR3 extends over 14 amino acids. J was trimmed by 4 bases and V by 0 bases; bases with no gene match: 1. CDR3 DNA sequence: TGTGCCAGCAGCTTAGACGGGAGGTCAGATACGCAGTATTTT. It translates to CASSLDGRSDTQYF.

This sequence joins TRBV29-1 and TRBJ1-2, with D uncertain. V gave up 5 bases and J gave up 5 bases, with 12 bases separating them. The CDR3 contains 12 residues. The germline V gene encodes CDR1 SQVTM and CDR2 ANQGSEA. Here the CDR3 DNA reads TGCAGCGTTCAGTTGGGGTCATATGGCTACACCTTC. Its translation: CSVQLGSYGYTF. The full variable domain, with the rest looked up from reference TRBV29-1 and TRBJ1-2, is SAVISQKPSRDICQRGTSLTIQCQVDSQVTMMFWYRQQPGQSLTLIATANQGSEATYESGFVIDKFPISRPNLTFSTLTVSNMSPEDSSIYLCSVQLGSYGYTFGSGTRLTVV.

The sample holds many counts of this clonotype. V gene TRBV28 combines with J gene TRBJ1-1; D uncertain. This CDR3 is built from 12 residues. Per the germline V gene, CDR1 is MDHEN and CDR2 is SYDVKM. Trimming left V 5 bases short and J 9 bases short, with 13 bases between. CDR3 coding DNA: TGTGCCAGCAGTATCACAACAAGCCAAGCTTTCTTT. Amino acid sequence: CASSITTSQAFF.

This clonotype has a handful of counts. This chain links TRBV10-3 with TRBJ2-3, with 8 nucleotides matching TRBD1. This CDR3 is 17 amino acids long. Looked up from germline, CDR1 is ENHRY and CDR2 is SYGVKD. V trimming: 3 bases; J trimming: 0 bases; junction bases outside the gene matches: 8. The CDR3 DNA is TGTGCCATCAGTGAATTAGGACAGGGCCGAAGCACAGATACGCAGTATTTT. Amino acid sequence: CAISELGQGRSTDTQYF.

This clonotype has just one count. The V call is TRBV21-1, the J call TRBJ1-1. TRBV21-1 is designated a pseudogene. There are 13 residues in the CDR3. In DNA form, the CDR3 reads TGTGCCAGCACTCCTCGGGGAGCATTTGAAGCTTTCTTT. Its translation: CASTPRGAFEAFF.

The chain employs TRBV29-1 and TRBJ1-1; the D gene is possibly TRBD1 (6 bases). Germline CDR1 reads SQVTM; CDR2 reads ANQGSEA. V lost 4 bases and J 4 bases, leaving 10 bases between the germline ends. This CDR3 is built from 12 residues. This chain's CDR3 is CSVGEGVTEAFF. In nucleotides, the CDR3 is TGCAGCGTTGGCGAGGGGGTCACTGAAGCTTTCTTT.

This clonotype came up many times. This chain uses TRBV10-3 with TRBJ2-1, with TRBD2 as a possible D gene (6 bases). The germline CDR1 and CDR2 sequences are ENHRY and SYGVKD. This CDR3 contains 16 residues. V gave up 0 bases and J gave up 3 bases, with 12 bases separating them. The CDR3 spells CAISESGTQNYNEQFF. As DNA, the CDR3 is TGTGCCATCAGTGAGTCGGGGACTCAGAACTACAATGAGCAGTTCTTC.

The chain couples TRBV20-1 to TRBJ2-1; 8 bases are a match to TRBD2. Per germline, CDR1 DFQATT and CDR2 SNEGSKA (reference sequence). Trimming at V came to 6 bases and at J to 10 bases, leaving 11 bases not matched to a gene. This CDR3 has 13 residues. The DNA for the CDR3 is TGCAGTGCCCCCACGGGAGGGGCCGGCGAGCAGTTCTTC. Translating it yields CSAPTGGAGEQFF.

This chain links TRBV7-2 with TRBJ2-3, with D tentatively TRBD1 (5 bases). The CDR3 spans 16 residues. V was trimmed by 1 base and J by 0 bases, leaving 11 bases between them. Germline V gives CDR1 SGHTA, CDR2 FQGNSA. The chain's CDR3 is CASSLVPQGSTDTQYF. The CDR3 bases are TGTGCCAGCAGCTTAGTTCCCCAGGGAAGCACAGATACGCAGTATTTT.

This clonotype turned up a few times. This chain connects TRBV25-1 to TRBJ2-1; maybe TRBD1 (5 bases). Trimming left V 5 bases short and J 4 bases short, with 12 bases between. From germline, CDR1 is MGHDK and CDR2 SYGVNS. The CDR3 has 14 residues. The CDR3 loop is CASSITGRYNEQFF. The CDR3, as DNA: TGTGCCAGCAGTATAACAGGTAGATACAATGAGCAGTTCTTC.

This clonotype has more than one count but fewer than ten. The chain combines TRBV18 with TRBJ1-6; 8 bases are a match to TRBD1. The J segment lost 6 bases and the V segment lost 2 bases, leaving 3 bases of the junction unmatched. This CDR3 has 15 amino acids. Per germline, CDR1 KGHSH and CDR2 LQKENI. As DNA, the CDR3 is TGTGCCAGCTCACCAAGGACAGGGTTTAATTCACCCCTCCACTTT. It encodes CASSPRTGFNSPLHF. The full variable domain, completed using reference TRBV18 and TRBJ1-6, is NAGVMQNPRHLVRRRGQEARLRCSPMKGHSHVYWYRQLPEEGLKFMVYLQKENIIDESGMPKERFSAEFPKEGPSILRIQQVVRGDSAAYFCASSPRTGFNSPLHFGNGTRLTVT.

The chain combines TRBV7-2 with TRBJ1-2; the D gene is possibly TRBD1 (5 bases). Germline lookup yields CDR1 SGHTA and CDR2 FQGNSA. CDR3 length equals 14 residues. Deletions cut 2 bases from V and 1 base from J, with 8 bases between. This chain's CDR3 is CASSLLRVNYGYTF. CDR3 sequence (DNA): TGTGCCAGCAGCTTACTCAGGGTTAACTATGGCTACACCTTC.

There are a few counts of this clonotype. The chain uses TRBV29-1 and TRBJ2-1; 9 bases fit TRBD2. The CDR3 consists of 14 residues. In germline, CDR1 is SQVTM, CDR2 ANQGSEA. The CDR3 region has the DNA TGCAGTGTTACCCTAGCGGGAAGTATGTGGGAGCAGTTCTTC. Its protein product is CSVTLAGSMWEQFF.

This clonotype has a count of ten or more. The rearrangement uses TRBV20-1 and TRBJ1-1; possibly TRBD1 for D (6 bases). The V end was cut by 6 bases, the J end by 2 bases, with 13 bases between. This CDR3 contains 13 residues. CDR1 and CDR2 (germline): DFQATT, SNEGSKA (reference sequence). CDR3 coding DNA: TGCAGTGCCAGGGGCGTCACAAACACTGAAGCTTTCTTT. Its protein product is CSARGVTNTEAFF.

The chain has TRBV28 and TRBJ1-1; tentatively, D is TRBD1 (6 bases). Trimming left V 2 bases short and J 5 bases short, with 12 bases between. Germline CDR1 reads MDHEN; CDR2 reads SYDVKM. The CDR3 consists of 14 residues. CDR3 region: CASSLSRGRTEAFF. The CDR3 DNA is TGTGCCAGCAGTTTAAGCAGGGGAAGAACTGAAGCTTTCTTT.

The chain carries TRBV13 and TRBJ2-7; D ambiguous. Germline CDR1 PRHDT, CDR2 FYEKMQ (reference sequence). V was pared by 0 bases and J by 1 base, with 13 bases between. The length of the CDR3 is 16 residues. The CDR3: CASSLGTETTSYEQYF. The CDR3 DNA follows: TGTGCCAGCAGCTTAGGAACGGAGACGACTTCCTACGAGCAGTACTTC.

This chain's CDR3 is CASSFYGDGELFF. CDR3 in DNA: TGTGCCAGCAGCTTCTATGGAGATGGGGAGCTGTTTTTT. The gene calls are TRBV7-2 and TRBJ2-2; D is unclear. V lost 3 bases and J lost 8, with 10 bases in between. CDR3 size: 13 residues. Germline V gives CDR1 SGHTA, CDR2 FQGNSA.

Here the CDR3 DNA reads TGTGCCAGCTCACCTTTCGACAAGAGCTCCTACAATGAGCAGTTCTTC. Protein product: CASSPFDKSSYNEQFF. The chain employs TRBV18 and TRBJ2-1, with no clear D. There are 16 residues in the CDR3. Germline V gene sequence: CDR1 KGHSH, CDR2 LQKENI. V lost 3 bases to trimming and J lost 0 bases, with 12 bases between them.

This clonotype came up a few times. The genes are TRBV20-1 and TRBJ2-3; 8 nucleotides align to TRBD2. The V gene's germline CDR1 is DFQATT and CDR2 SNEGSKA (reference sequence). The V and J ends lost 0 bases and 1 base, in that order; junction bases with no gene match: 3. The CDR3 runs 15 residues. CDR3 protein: CSARDVREGTDTQYF. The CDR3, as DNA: TGCAGTGCTAGAGATGTGCGGGAGGGCACAGATACGCAGTATTTT.

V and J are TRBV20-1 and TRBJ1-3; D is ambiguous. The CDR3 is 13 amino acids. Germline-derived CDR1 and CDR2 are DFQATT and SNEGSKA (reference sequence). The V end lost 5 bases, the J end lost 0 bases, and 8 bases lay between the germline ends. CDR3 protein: CSARSDSGNTIYF. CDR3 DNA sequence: TGCAGTGCTCGGTCTGACTCTGGAAACACCATATATTTT.

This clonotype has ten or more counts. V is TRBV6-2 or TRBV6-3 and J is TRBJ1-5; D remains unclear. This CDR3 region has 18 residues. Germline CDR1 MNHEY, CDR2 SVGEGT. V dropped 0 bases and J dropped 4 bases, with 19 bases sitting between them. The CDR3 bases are TGTGCCAGCAGTTACTCCCCCTCGACTTACGGTGGTAATCAGCCCCAGCATTTT. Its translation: CASSYSPSTYGGNQPQHF.

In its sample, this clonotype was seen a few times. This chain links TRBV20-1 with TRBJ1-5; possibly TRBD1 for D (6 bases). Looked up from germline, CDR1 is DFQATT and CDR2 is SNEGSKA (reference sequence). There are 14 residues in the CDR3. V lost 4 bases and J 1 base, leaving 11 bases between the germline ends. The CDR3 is CSAKGVRSNQPQHF. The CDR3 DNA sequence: TGCAGTGCTAAGGGGGTAAGGAGCAATCAGCCCCAGCATTTT.

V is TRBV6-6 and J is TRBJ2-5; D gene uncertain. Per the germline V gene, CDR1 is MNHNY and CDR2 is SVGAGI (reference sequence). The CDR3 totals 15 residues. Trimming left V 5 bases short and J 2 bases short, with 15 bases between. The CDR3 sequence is CASSPPGQTQETQYF. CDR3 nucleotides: TGTGCCAGCAGTCCACCTGGCCAGACACAAGAGACCCAGTACTTC.